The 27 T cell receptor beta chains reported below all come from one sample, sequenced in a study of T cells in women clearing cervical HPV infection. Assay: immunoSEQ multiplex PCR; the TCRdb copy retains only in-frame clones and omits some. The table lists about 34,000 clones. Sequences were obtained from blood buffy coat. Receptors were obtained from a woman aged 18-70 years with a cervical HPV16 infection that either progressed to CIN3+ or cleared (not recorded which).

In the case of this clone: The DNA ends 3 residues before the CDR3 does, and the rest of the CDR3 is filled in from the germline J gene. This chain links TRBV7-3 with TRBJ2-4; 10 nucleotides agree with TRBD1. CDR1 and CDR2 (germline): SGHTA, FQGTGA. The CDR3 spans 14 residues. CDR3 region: CASSLRQGAGGQYF. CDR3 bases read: TGTGCCAGCAGCTTAAGACAGGGGGCGGGTGGT. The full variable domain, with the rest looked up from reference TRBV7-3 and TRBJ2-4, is GAGVSQTPSNKVTEKGKYVELRCDPISGHTALYWYRQSLGQGPEFLIYFQGTGAADDSGLPNDRFFAVRPEGSVSTLKIQRTERGDSAVYLCASSLRQGAGGQYFGAGTRLSVL.

CDR3 DNA, as far as it was read: TGTGCCAGCAGCTTATTGACTGGAGGCGGGGGTTACACCGGGGAG. Its translation: CASSLLTGGGGYTGE. The CDR3, in full, reads CASSLLTGGGGYTGELFF. The chain joins TRBV7-3 to TRBJ2-2; TRBD2 aligns across 7 bases. The read ends 3 residues early relative to the CDR3; the germline J gene fills the gap. Trimming cost V 2 bases and J 3 bases; bases outside gene matches: 12. The CDR3 has 18 residues. The V gene's germline CDR1 is SGHTA and CDR2 FQGTGA.

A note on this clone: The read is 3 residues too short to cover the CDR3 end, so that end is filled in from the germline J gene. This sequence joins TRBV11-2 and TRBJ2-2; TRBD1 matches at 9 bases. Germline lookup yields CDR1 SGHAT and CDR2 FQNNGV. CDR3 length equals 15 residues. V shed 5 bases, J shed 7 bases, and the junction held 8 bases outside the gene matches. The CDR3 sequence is CASSHKTGGGGELFF. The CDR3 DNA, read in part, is TGTGCCAGCAGCCACAAGACAGGGGGTGGCGGGGAG.

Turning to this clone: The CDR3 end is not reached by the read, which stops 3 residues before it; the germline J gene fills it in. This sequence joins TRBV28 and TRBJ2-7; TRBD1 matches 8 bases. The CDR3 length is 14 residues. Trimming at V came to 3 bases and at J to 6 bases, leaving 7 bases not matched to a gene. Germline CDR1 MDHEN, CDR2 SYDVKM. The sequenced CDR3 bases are TGTGCCAGCAGTTTGGCAGGGGGCGGATCCGAG. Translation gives CASSLAGGGSE. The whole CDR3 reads CASSLAGGGSEQYF.

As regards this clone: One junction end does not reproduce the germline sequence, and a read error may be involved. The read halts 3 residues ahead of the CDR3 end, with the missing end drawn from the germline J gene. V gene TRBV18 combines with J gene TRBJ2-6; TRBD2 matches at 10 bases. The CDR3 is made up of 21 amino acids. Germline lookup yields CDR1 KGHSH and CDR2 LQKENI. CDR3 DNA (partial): TGTGCCGGCTCACCAAGGCTATCTAGCGGGGGACCAAACTCTGGGGCCAACGTC. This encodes CAGSPRLSSGGPNSGANV. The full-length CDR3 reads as CAGSPRLSSGGPNSGANVLTF.

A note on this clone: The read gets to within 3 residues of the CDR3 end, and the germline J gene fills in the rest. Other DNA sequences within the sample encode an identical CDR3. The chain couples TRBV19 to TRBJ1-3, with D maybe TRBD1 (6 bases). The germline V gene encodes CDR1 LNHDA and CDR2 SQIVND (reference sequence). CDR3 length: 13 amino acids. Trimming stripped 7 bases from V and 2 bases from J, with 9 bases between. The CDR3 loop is CASKAGAGNTIYF. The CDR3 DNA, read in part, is TGTGCCAGTAAGGCAGGGGCTGGAAACACC.

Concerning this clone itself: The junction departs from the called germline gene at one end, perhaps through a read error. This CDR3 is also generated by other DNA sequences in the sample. The CDR3: CASSSSTGSGNTIYF. The covered CDR3 bases are TGCGCCAGCAGTAGCTCGACAGGCTCTGGAAACACA. The J gene is TRBJ1-3, the V gene TRBV10-2; TRBD1 is a possible D gene (6 bases). Read data end 3 residues before the CDR3 end; the end is taken from the germline J gene. Looked up from germline, CDR1 is WSHSY and CDR2 is SAAADI. The CDR3 spans 15 residues.

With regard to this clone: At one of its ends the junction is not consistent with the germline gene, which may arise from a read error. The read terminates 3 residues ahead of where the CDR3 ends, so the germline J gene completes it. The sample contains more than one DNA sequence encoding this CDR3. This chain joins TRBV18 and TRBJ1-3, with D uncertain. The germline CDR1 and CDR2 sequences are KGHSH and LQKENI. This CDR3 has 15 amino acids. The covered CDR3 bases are TGTGCCAGCTCACCGACCCATGACTCTGGAAACACA. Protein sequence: CASSPTHDSGNT. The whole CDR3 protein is CASSPTHDSGNTIYF.

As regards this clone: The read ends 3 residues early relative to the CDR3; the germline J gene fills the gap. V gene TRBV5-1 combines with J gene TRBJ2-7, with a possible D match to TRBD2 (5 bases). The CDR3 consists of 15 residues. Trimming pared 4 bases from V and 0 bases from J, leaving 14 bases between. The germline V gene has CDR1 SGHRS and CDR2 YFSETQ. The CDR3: CASSPGNVHSYEQYF. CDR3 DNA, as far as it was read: TGCGCCAGCAGCCCGGGGAACGTACACTCCTACGAG.

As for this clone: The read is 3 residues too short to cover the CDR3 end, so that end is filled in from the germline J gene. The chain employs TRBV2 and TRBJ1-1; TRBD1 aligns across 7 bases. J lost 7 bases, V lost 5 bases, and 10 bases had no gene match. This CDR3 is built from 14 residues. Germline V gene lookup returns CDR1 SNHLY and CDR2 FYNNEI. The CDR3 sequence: CASSINRGFIEAFF. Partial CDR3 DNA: TGTGCCAGCAGTATCAACAGGGGATTCATTGAA.

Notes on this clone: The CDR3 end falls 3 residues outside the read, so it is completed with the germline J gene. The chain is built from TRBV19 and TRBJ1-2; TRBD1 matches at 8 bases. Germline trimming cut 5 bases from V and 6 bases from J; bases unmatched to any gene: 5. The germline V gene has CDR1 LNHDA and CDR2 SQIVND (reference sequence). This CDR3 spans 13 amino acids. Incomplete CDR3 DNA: TGTGCCAGTAGTTACAGGGGGACCGATGGC. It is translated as CASSYRGTDG. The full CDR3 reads CASSYRGTDGYTF.

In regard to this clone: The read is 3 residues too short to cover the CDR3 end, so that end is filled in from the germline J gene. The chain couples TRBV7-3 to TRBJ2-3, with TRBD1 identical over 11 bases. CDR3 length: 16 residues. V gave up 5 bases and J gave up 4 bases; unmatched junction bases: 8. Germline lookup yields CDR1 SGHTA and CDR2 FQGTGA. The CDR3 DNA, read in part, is TGTGCCAGCAGCAAAGGGACAGGGGGAGTATCAGATACG. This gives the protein CASSKGTGGVSDT. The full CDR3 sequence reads CASSKGTGGVSDTQYF.

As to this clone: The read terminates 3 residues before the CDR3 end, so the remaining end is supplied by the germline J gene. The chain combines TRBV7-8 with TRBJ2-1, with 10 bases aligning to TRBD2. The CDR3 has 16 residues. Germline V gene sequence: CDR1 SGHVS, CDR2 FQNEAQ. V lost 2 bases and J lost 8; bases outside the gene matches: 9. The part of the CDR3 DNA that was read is TGTGCCAGCAGCTTAACTGAGCGGGGGGGCCTGGATGAG. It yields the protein CASSLTERGGLDE. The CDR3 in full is CASSLTERGGLDEQFF.

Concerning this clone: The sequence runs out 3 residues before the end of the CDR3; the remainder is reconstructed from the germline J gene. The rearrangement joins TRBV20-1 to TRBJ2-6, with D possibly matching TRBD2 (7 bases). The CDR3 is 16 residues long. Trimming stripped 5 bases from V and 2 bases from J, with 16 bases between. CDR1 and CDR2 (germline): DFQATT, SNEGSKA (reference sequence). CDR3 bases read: TGCAGTGCTTCGAGGGGGGGATCCCCTGGGGCCAACGTC. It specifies CSASRGGSPGANV. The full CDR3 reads CSASRGGSPGANVLTF.

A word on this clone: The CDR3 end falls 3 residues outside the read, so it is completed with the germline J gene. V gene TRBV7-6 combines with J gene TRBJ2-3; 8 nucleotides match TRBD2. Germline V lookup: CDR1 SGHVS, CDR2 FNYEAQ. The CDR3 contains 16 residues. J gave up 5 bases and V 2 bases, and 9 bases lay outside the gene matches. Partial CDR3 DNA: TGTGCCAGCAGCTTATCCTTCCCGGGGGGGGGAGATACG. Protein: CASSLSFPGGGDT. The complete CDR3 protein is CASSLSFPGGGDTQYF.

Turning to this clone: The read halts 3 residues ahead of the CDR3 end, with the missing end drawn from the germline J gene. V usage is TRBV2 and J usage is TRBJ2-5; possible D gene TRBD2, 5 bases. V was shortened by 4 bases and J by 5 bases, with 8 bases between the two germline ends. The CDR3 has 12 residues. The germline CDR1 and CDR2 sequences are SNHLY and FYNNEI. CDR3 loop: CASSAPGETQYF. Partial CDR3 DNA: TGTGCCAGCAGTGCTCCGGGGGAGACC. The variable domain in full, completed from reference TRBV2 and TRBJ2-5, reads EPEVTQTPSHQVTQMGQEVILRCVPISNHLYFYWYRQILGQKVEFLVSFYNNEISEKSEIFDDQFSVERPDGSNFTLKIRSTKLEDSAMYFCASSAPGETQYFGPGTRLLVL.

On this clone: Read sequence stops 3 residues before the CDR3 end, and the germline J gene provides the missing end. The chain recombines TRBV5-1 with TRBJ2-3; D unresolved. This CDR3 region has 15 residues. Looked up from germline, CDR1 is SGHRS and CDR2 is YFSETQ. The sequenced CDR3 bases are TGCGCCAGCAGCCCGGGTGGAACCAGCAATCAGCCG. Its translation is CASSPGGTSNQP. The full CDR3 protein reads CASSPGGTSNQPQYF. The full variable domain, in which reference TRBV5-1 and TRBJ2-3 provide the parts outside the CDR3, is KAGVTQTPRYLIKTRGQQVTLSCSPISGHRSVSWYQQTPGQGLQFLFEYFSETQRNKGNFPGRFSGRQFSNSRSEMNVSTLELGDSALYLCASSPGGTSNQPQYFGPGTRLTVL.

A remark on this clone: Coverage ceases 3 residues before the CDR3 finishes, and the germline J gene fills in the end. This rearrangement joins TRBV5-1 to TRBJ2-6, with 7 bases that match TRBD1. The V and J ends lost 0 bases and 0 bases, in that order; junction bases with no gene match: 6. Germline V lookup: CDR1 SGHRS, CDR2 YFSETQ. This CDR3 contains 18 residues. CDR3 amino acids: CASSLAGTVGSGANVLTF. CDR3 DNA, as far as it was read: TGCGCCAGCAGCTTGGCTGGGACAGTAGGCTCTGGGGCCAACGTC.

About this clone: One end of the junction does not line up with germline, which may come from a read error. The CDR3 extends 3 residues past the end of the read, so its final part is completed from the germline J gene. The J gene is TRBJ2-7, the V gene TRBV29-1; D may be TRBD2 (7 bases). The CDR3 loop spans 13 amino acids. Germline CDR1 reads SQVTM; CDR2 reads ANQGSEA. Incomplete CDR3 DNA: TGCATCGTTGAGGGGGGGACGGCCTACGAG. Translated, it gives CIVEGGTAYE. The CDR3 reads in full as CIVEGGTAYEQYF.

CDR3 DNA (partial): TGTGCCAGCAGCTTGGGCTTTTCCTACGAG. Translating it yields CASSLGFSYE. The CDR3 reads in full as CASSLGFSYEQYF. This rearrangement joins TRBV7-2 to TRBJ2-7; D uncertain. The CDR3 end lies 3 residues beyond the end of the read and is filled in from the germline J gene. V was pared by 3 bases and J by 1 base, with 7 bases between. The CDR3 is made up of 13 amino acids. Germline CDR1 reads SGHTA; CDR2 reads FQGNSA.

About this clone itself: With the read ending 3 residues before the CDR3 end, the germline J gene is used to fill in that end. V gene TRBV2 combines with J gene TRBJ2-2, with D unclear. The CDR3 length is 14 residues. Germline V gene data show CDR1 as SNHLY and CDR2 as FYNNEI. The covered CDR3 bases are TGTGCCAGCAGTACCAAAGCCACCCGGTCGAAG. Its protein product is CASSTKATRSK. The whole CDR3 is CASSTKATRSKLFF.

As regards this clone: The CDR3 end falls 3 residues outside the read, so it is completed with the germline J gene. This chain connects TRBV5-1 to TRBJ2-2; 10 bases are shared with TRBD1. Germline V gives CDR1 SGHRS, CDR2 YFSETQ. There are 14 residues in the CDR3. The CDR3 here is CASRRGQGREKLFF. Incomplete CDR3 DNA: TGCGCCAGCAGGCGGGGACAGGGGAGAGAAAAG.

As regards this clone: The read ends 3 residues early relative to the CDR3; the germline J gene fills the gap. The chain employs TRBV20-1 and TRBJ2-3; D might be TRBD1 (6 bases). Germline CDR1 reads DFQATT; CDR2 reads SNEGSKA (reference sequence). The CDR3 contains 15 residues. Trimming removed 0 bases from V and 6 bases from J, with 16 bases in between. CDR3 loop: CSARDPLQGLDTQYF. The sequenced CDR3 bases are TGCAGTGCTAGAGATCCGTTACAGGGCCTGGATACG.

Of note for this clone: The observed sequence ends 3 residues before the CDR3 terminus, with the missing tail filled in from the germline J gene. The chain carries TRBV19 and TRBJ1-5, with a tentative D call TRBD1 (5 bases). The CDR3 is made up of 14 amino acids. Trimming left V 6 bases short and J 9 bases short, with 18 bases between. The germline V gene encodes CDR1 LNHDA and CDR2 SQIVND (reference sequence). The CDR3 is CASSSRISGGPQHF. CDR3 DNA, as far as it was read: TGTGCCAGTAGCTCCCGGATTAGCGGGGGGCCC.

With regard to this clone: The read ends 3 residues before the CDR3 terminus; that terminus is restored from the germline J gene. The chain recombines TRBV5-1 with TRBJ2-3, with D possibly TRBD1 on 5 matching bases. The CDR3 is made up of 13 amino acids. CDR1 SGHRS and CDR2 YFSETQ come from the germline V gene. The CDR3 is CASSLEGVQPQYF. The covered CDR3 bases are TGCGCCAGCAGCTTGGAAGGGGTTCAGCCG.

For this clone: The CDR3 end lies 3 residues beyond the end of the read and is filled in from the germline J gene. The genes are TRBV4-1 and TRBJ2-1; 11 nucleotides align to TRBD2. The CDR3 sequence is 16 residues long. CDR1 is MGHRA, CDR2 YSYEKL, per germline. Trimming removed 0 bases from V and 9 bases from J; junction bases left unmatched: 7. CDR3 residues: CASSQETSGVPSEQFF. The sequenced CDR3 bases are TGCGCCAGCAGCCAAGAGACTAGCGGGGTTCCTTCTGAG.

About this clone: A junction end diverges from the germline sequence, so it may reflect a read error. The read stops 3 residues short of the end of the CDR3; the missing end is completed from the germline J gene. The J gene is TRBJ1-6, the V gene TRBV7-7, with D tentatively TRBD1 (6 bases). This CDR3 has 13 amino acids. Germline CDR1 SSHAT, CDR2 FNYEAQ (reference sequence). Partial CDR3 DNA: TGTGCTAGCAGTCAGGGGCCCCATTCACCC. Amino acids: CASSQGPHSP. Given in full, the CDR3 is CASSQGPHSPLHF. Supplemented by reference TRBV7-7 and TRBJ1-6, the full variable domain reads GAGVSQSPRYKVTKRGQDVTLRCDPISSHATLYWYQQALGQGPEFLTYFNYEAQPDKSGLPSDRFSAERPEGSISTLTIQRTEQRDSAMYRCASSQGPHSPLHFGNGTRLTVT.